Below are 23 T cell receptor beta chains sequenced from a single sample in a study of T-cell memory formation after mild COVID-19. One entry per CDR3 protein, called by TCRdb with MiXCR from the 5' RACE reads. This table holds around 200,000 distinct CDR3 sequences, less than 20% found once. The sequencing sample was made of PBMCs or a T cell subset sorted from them (not recorded which). The source of these receptors is a man younger than 35 who had mild COVID-19 (a few samples of this study predate the infection). Cell type and time point are not known.

There are a few counts of this clonotype. The rearrangement uses TRBV7-3 and TRBJ2-1; TRBD1 might be the D (5 bases). Germline V lookup: CDR1 SGHTA, CDR2 FQGTGA. This CDR3 region has 15 residues. The V gene lost 5 bases and the J gene lost 1 base, with 12 bases spanning the gap. As DNA, the CDR3 is TGTGCCAGCAGCCCGAGACAGAAATCCTACAATGAGCAGTTCTTC. Its protein product is CASSPRQKSYNEQFF.

This clonotype showed up just a few times. V usage is TRBV6-5 and J usage is TRBJ1-5, with D perhaps TRBD1 (6 bases). The CDR3 is made up of 19 amino acids. Germline CDR1 and CDR2: MNHEY and SVGAGI. Trimming removed 0 bases from V and 2 bases from J, with 20 bases in between. CDR3 in DNA: TGTGCCAGCAGTTACTCGATTGCACCGGGGGGCCATGGCAATCAGCCCCAGCATTTT. This encodes CASSYSIAPGGHGNQPQHF.

This clonotype was counted at least ten times. The rearrangement uses TRBV11-2 and TRBJ2-3, with D hard to call. Germline V gene lookup returns CDR1 SGHAT and CDR2 FQNNGV. Between the trimmed V and J ends, which lost 6 bases and 6 bases, there was a span of 7 bases. This CDR3 has 11 residues. The CDR3, as DNA: TGTGCCAGCAGTCCCGGGGATACGCAGTATTTT. Protein sequence: CASSPGDTQYF. The full variable domain, completed using reference TRBV11-2 and TRBJ2-3, is EAGVAQSPRYKIIEKRQSVAFWCNPISGHATLYWYQQILGQGPKLLIQFQNNGVVDDSQLPKDRFSAERLKGVDSTLKIQPAKLEDSAVYLCASSPGDTQYFGPGTRLTVL.

There are a few counts of this clonotype. The chain links TRBV28 to TRBJ2-1; TRBD2 might be the D (5 bases). The CDR3 length is 14 residues. Between the trimmed V and J ends, which lost 11 bases and 6 bases, there was a span of 20 bases. Per the germline V gene, CDR1 is MDHEN and CDR2 is SYDVKM. The CDR3 reads CAGGRERYPNEQFF. CDR3 in DNA: TGTGCCGGAGGACGTGAGCGGTACCCCAATGAGCAGTTCTTC.

This clonotype came up a few times. CDR3 amino acids: CASSQRGGGESTEAFF. The CDR3 DNA reads as TGCGCCAGCAGCCAAAGGGGCGGGGGGGAGAGCACTGAAGCTTTCTTT. The V and J genes are TRBV4-1 and TRBJ1-1, with a possible D match to TRBD1 (5 bases). The germline CDR1 and CDR2 sequences are MGHRA and YSYEKL. V gave up 2 bases and J gave up 4 bases, with 17 bases separating them. CDR3 length: 16 residues.

This clonotype was recorded a few times. Here the CDR3 DNA reads TGTGCCAGCAGCCAAAGCAACACCGGGGAGCTGTTTTTT. Translating gives CASSQSNTGELFF. This chain uses TRBV14 with TRBJ2-2; D not resolved. Per the germline V gene, CDR1 is SGHDN and CDR2 is FVKESK. There are 13 residues in the CDR3. Trimming shortened V by 2 bases and J by 2 bases, and 3 bases separated the two germline ends.

This clonotype came up many times. This chain uses TRBV4-2 with TRBJ1-5, with D maybe TRBD1 (6 bases). The CDR3 sequence is 13 residues long. The V end was cut by 1 base, the J end by 9 bases, with 10 bases between. Germline CDR1 is LGHNA and CDR2 is YNFKEQ. The CDR3 coding sequence is TGTGCCAGCAGCCAAGGACAGGAGAGGCCCCAGCATTTT. It specifies CASSQGQERPQHF.

The V gene is TRBV6-2 or TRBV6-3, the J gene TRBJ2-3; no firm D call. Germline V gene sequence: CDR1 MNHEY, CDR2 SVGEGT. The V and J ends lost 6 bases and 4 bases respectively, with 8 bases between them. The CDR3 spans 12 residues. The CDR3 here is CASSKEADTQYF. As DNA, the CDR3 is TGTGCCAGCAGCAAAGAAGCAGATACGCAGTATTTT.

This clonotype was counted only a few times. The V gene is TRBV6-5, the J gene TRBJ1-2; TRBD1 is a possible D gene (5 bases). The V end lost 8 bases, the J end lost 4 bases, and 8 bases lay between the germline ends. Germline CDR1 MNHEY, CDR2 SVGAGI. This CDR3 comprises 11 residues. The CDR3 DNA reads as TGTGCCAGCGGTGACAGCTATGGCTACACCTTC. Protein sequence: CASGDSYGYTF.

There are a few counts of this clonotype. DNA of the CDR3: TGCGCCAGCAGCTTTGTGGCGGGGGGAGTCACAGATACGCAGTATTTT. It specifies CASSFVAGGVTDTQYF. This chain uses TRBV5-1 with TRBJ2-3; 8 bases line up with TRBD2. J lost 2 bases, V lost 2 bases, and 7 bases had no gene match. Germline V CDR1 and CDR2: SGHRS, YFSETQ. CDR3 length: 16 amino acids.

V gene TRBV11-2 combines with J gene TRBJ2-1; D possibly corresponds to TRBD2 (5 bases). The germline V and J ends were trimmed by 3 bases and 12 bases, with 18 bases remaining between them. CDR1 is SGHAT, CDR2 FQNNGV, per germline. CDR3 length: 14 amino acids. For the CDR3, the DNA is TGTGCCAGCAGCTTGAATGCCGGGGAGAGTTCGCAGTTCTTC. Translated: CASSLNAGESSQFF.

The chain combines TRBV29-1 with TRBJ1-1; D unclear. The CDR3 runs to 13 residues. Germline assignment: CDR1 SQVTM and CDR2 ANQGSEA. The CDR3 loop reads CITLEPSGSEAFF. In DNA form, the CDR3 reads TGCATCACACTGGAGCCAAGTGGCTCTGAAGCTTTCTTT.

This clonotype has just a few counts. The V call is TRBV7-8, the J call TRBJ1-3; a possible D gene is TRBD1 (6 bases). Germline-derived CDR1 and CDR2 are SGHVS and FQNEAQ. The germline V and J ends were trimmed by 1 base and 2 bases, with 6 bases remaining between them. This CDR3 is built from 14 residues. The chain's CDR3 is CASSLGGPGNTIYF. The CDR3 DNA reads as TGTGCCAGCAGCTTAGGGGGGCCTGGAAACACCATATATTTT.

In this sample, this clonotype turned up a few times. The CDR3 sequence is CASSYRRGQETQYF. The CDR3 DNA follows: TGTGCCAGCAGTTACAGGCGGGGGCAAGAGACCCAGTACTTC. This chain joins TRBV6-5 and TRBJ2-5, with TRBD2 matching over 7 bases. The V gene's germline CDR1 is MNHEY and CDR2 SVGAGI. The junction had 2 bases not matched to a gene; V was cut back by 2 bases and J by 2 bases. The CDR3 runs 14 residues.

The chain joins TRBV7-8 to TRBJ1-4; D gene uncertain. The CDR3 sequence is 14 residues long. CDR1 and CDR2 from the germline V gene are SGHVS and FQNEAQ. Trimming removed 4 bases from V and 3 bases from J, with 9 bases in between. In nucleotides, the CDR3 is TGTGCCAGCAGCTCCGACTGGGCTAATGAAAAACTGTTTTTT. Encoded protein: CASSSDWANEKLFF.

The chain couples TRBV7-2 to TRBJ2-3; 15 nucleotides agree with TRBD2. Germline CDR1 SGHTA, CDR2 FQGNSA. The V gene end was trimmed by 5 bases and the J gene end by 2 bases; junction bases not matched to a gene: 2. CDR3 length: 16 residues. For the CDR3, the DNA is TGTGCCAGCAGCCGGACTAGCGGGGGGGCCACAGATACGCAGTATTTT. Its protein is CASSRTSGGATDTQYF. Full variable domain (rest looked up from reference TRBV7-2 and TRBJ2-3): GAGVSQSPSNKVTEKGKDVELRCDPISGHTALYWYRQSLGQGLEFLIYFQGNSAPDKSGLPSDRFSAERTGGSVSTLTIQRTQQEDSAVYLCASSRTSGGATDTQYFGPGTRLTVL.

The chain carries TRBV18 and TRBJ2-1, with D possibly matching TRBD1 (6 bases). The germline V and J ends were trimmed by 3 bases and 3 bases, with 18 bases remaining between them. Germline V gene data show CDR1 as KGHSH and CDR2 as LQKENI. CDR3 length: 17 amino acids. The CDR3 spells CASSPGASWAFYNEQFF. For the CDR3, the DNA is TGTGCCAGCTCACCGGGGGCTAGCTGGGCGTTCTACAATGAGCAGTTCTTC. Combining the CDR3 with reference TRBV18 and TRBJ2-1 gives the whole variable domain NAGVMQNPRHLVRRRGQEARLRCSPMKGHSHVYWYRQLPEEGLKFMVYLQKENIIDESGMPKERFSAEFPKEGPSILRIQQVVRGDSAAYFCASSPGASWAFYNEQFFGPGTRLTVL.

The rearrangement links TRBV5-1 to TRBJ2-3; TRBD1 matches 8 bases. CDR3 length equals 15 residues. The ends lost 4 bases at V and 1 base at J; junction bases unmatched: 5. CDR1 and CDR2 (germline): SGHRS, YFSETQ. The CDR3 DNA is TGCGCCAGCAGCCTGACAGGGGTTGGCACAGATACGCAGTATTTT. Translating gives CASSLTGVGTDTQYF.

This clonotype was counted many times. The chain employs TRBV7-2 and TRBJ2-1; no clear D. Germline V gene lookup returns CDR1 SGHTA and CDR2 FQGNSA. V was pared by 0 bases and J by 10 bases, with 4 bases between. The CDR3 is made up of 11 amino acids. This CDR3 is CASSLAFEQFF. The CDR3 coding sequence is TGTGCCAGCAGCTTAGCATTCGAGCAGTTCTTC.

This clonotype showed up just a few times. The CDR3 sequence is CASSLTLSRADTQYF. The CDR3 DNA follows: TGTGCCAGCAGTTTGACCCTTTCTAGGGCAGATACGCAGTATTTT. V is TRBV12-3 or TRBV12-4 and J is TRBJ2-3; D unclear. V was clipped by 3 bases and J by 4 bases, with 14 bases between them. The CDR3 runs to 15 residues.

The genes are TRBV5-5 and TRBJ2-7, with D possibly being TRBD1 (6 bases). The germline V gene encodes CDR1 SGHKS and CDR2 YYEKEE (reference sequence). Trimming removed 1 base at V and 3 bases at J, with 14 bases between. The CDR3 totals 15 residues. The CDR3 bases are TGTGCCAGCAGCTTGCGACAGGACCCGGTCTACGAGCAGTACGTC. Residues: CASSLRQDPVYEQYV.

The chain links TRBV18 to TRBJ2-1; 10 positions match TRBD2. Germline V gives CDR1 KGHSH, CDR2 LQKENI. This CDR3 spans 15 amino acids. Trimming removed 6 bases from V and 3 bases from J; junction bases left unmatched: 5. CDR3 region: CASSQSGGVYNEQFF. The CDR3 region has the DNA TGTGCCAGCTCCCAAAGCGGGGGGGTCTACAATGAGCAGTTCTTC. Supplemented by reference TRBV18 and TRBJ2-1, the full variable domain reads NAGVMQNPRHLVRRRGQEARLRCSPMKGHSHVYWYRQLPEEGLKFMVYLQKENIIDESGMPKERFSAEFPKEGPSILRIQQVVRGDSAAYFCASSQSGGVYNEQFFGPGTRLTVL.

The V and J genes are TRBV5-1 and TRBJ1-1, with D perhaps matching TRBD1 (6 bases). The CDR3 is 14 amino acids. The germline CDR1 and CDR2 sequences are SGHRS and YFSETQ. The V end lost 3 bases, the J end lost 4 bases, and 13 bases lay between the germline ends. CDR3 DNA: TGCGCCAGCAGCTCTACAGGGTGGGGCACTGAAGCTTTCTTT. This codes for CASSSTGWGTEAFF.